This T cell receptor (beta chain) was found in a study of cytomegalovirus exposure and HLA in healthy donors. Study outcomes and limitations: Cytomegalovirus status, reportedly, was diagnosed with high specificity and sensitivity by the classifier. Rarity marked most TCR sequences, yet some public TCRs occurred in many donors.

The V gene's germline CDR1 is SQVTM and CDR2 ANQGSEA. The CDR3 totals 12 residues. V was pared by 6 bases and J by 2 bases, with 3 bases of the junction left unmatched. Concerning this clone itself: Its specificity is unknown.

Method: immunoSEQ multiplex PCR; TCRdb's copy keeps in-frame clones and lacks some. The table includes some 76,000 clones, around 94% detected once. V usage is TRBV29-1 and J usage is TRBJ1-2; 7 bases fit TRBD1. Sequenced: PBMCs. This receptor was taken from a young woman in good health and CMV-seropositive. DNA for the CDR3: TGCAGCGTGGCAGGGGGGAACTATGGCTACACCTTC. Translation: CSVAGGNYGYTF.